The 4 T cell receptor beta chains presented below share a single source sample, sequenced in a study of T-cell reconstitution after alpha-beta-depleted transplantation in children. The TCRbeta library was prepared with unique molecular identifiers. In TCRdb, the PCR reads were re-called with MiXCR into one record per CDR3 protein. The table has hundreds of thousands of distinct CDR3 sequences, approximately 12% seen once. Here the sequenced sample was PBMCs from the stem cell graft donor, taken from the stem cell graft. These receptors were collected from a human donor who donated a stem cell graft to a child with acute lymphoblastic leukemia.

This clonotype was recorded many times. The chain employs TRBV20-1 and TRBJ2-7; no clear D. V lost 1 base to trimming and J lost 4 bases, with 5 bases between them. The CDR3 has 11 amino acids. Looked up from germline, CDR1 is DFQATT and CDR2 is SNEGSKA (reference sequence). As DNA, the CDR3 is TGCAGTGCTAGAGCCGAGTACGAGCAGTACTTC. This encodes CSARAEYEQYF.

This clonotype was seen at least ten times. This chain joins TRBV5-4 and TRBJ2-5, with 7 nucleotides matching TRBD1. There are 14 residues in the CDR3. The J segment lost 5 bases and the V segment lost 2 bases, leaving 6 bases of the junction unmatched. CDR1 is SGHNT and CDR2 is YYREEE in the germline V gene (reference sequence). CDR3 in amino acids: CASSLQGTGETQYF. CDR3 in DNA: TGTGCCAGCAGCTTACAGGGGACGGGGGAGACCCAGTACTTC. The whole variable domain, remainder taken from reference TRBV5-4 and TRBJ2-5, is ETGVTQSPTHLIKTRGQQVTLRCSSQSGHNTVSWYQQALGQGPQFIFQYYREEENGRGNFPPRFSGLQFPNYSSELNVNALELDDSALYLCASSLQGTGETQYFGPGTRLLVL.

This clonotype was found many times. The chain recombines TRBV9 with TRBJ2-6; D gene uncertain. CDR3 length: 15 residues. Germline CDR1 is SGDLS and CDR2 is YYNGEE. V dropped 2 bases and J dropped 0 bases, with 6 bases sitting between them. The CDR3 coding sequence is TGTGCCAGCAGCGTGGGGTTCTCTGGGGCCAACGTCCTGACTTTC. Amino acids: CASSVGFSGANVLTF. Looking up the rest from reference TRBV9 and TRBJ2-6 gives the full variable domain: DSGVTQTPKHLITATGQRVTLRCSPRSGDLSVYWYQQSLDQGLQFLIQYYNGEERAKGNILERFSAQQFPDLHSELNLSSLELGDSALYFCASSVGFSGANVLTFGAGSRLTVL.

In this sample, this clonotype turned up many times. The chain employs TRBV27 and TRBJ2-1; D possibly corresponds to TRBD2 (5 bases). CDR1 is MNHEY and CDR2 is SMNVEV in the germline V gene (reference sequence). This CDR3 contains 12 residues. Trimming removed 6 bases from V and 9 bases from J, with 12 bases in between. CDR3 sequence: CASRGPRGEQFF. CDR3 in DNA: TGTGCCAGCAGAGGCCCCCGGGGTGAGCAGTTCTTC.